This is a list of T cell receptor beta chains from one sample in a study of blood T cell repertoires in COVID-19. Profiling relied on immunoSEQ multiplex PCR, and the TCRdb table lists in-frame clones only, not all of them. Here the sample spans 70,000 or so clones, more than 75% being singletons. The sequenced sample consisted of peripheral blood. Source of these receptors: a human donor in a cohort sampled during active COVID-19. CDR3s include the opening cysteine and the closing phenylalanine or tryptophan. The order of the fields is CDR3 protein, CDR3 DNA, J gene, V gene, clone size, D gene. A D gene is named only where the DNA matches it firmly. Clone size, where shown, is once, few, many, or a class for clones that have expanded.

CDR3: CASSHRAGANSGANVLTF
DNA: TGCGCCAGCAGCCACCGAGCGGGGGCCAACTCTGGGGCCAACGTCCTGACTTTC
J: TRBJ2-6
V: TRBV4-3
size: .
D: TRBD2

CDR3: CASSLLSGHLYEQYF
DNA: TGTGCCAGCAGCTTGTTATCGGGACACCTGTACGAGCAGTACTTC
J: TRBJ2-7
V: TRBV5-6
size: .
D: .

CDR3: CAISHPGTAQETQYF
DNA: TGTGCCATCAGTCACCCCGGGACAGCACAAGAGACCCAGTACTTC
J: TRBJ2-5
V: TRBV10-3
size: few
D: TRBD1

CDR3: CAIRAGSGYEQYF
DNA: TGTGCCATCAGAGCGGGGTCTGGCTACGAGCAGTACTTC
J: TRBJ2-7
V: TRBV11-2
size: .
D: TRBD2

CDR3: CASSGGAYEQYF
DNA: TGTGCCAGCAGCGGAGGCGCCTACGAGCAGTACTTC
J: TRBJ2-7
V: TRBV11-2
size: .
D: .

CDR3: CASSLGPGPPYEQYF
DNA: TGTGCCAGCAGCTTAGGTCCTGGGCCGCCCTACGAGCAGTACTTC
J: TRBJ2-7
V: TRBV7-2
size: few
D: .

CDR3: CSADSFYGYTF
DNA: TGCAGTGCTGACAGTTTCTATGGCTACACCTTC
J: TRBJ1-2
V: TRBV20-1
size: .
D: .

CDR3: CASSLTGGPGDTQYF
DNA: TGTGCCAGCAGCTTAACGGGGGGGCCGGGAGATACGCAGTATTTT
J: TRBJ2-3
V: TRBV7-2
size: .
D: TRBD2

CDR3: CASSLGDRGWGYTF
DNA: TGTGCCAGCAGCTTAGGTGACCGGGGATGGGGCTACACCTTC
J: TRBJ1-2
V: TRBV7-9
size: few
D: .

CDR3: CASSQNGGAGADTQYF
DNA: TGTGCCAGCAGCCAGAACGGGGGGGCCGGGGCAGATACGCAGTATTTT
J: TRBJ2-3
V: TRBV4-2
size: .
D: TRBD2

CDR3: CASSVSHRGYSGNTIYF
DNA: TGTGCCAGCAGCGTATCTCACAGGGGCTACTCTGGAAACACCATATATTTT
J: TRBJ1-3
V: TRBV9
size: .
D: TRBD1

CDR3: CASSLGRGTNTEAFF
DNA: TGCGCCAGCAGCTTGGGTCGGGGAACGAACACTGAAGCTTTCTTT
J: TRBJ1-1
V: TRBV5-1
size: .
D: .

CDR3: CASSPSGQYNSPLHF
DNA: TGTGCCAGCTCACCCTCAGGCCAGTATAATTCACCCCTCCACTTT
J: TRBJ1-6
V: TRBV18
size: .
D: .

CDR3: CASSPEQNTEAFF
DNA: TGTGCCAGCTCACCAGAACAGAACACTGAAGCTTTCTTT
J: TRBJ1-1
V: TRBV18
size: .
D: .

CDR3: CAWSGYGGVRAGELFF
DNA: TGTGCCTGGAGTGGTTATGGAGGGGTTAGGGCCGGGGAGCTGTTTTTT
J: TRBJ2-2
V: TRBV30
size: .
D: .